The 28 T cell receptor beta chains below all came from one sample that was sequenced in a study of beta chain features in type 1 diabetes. As every portion of the isolated RNA was reverse transcribed, the sequencing read expressed TCRB transcripts. Produced via immunoSEQ multiplex PCR; TCRdb's table is partial and in-frame only. The data show 20,000 to 30,000 clones, over 60% seen once. Material: Tregs from blood. The receptor set was obtained from a woman aged 40 to 49 in good health.

This clone was recorded once. The V and J genes are TRBV2 and TRBJ2-1; 11 bases map to TRBD2. The germline CDR1 and CDR2 sequences are SNHLY and FYNNEI. The CDR3 has 16 residues. V lost 6 bases, J lost 4 bases, and 8 bases stayed unmatched. CDR3 loop: CASRRQTSGEYNEQFF. The CDR3 DNA follows: TGTGCCAGCAGGAGACAGACTAGCGGGGAGTACAATGAGCAGTTCTTC.

The rearrangement links TRBV2 to TRBJ2-2, with TRBD2 matching 8 bases. Trimming at V came to 4 bases and at J to 0 bases, leaving 10 bases not matched to a gene. The CDR3 has 18 residues. CDR1 and CDR2 from the germline V gene are SNHLY and FYNNEI. CDR3 in amino acids: CASSARGGGLANTGELFF. In DNA, the CDR3 is TGTGCCAGCAGTGCCCGCGGCGGGGGGCTGGCGAACACCGGGGAGCTGTTTTTT.

V and J are TRBV19 and TRBJ1-6, with D possibly being TRBD1 (6 bases). V was pared by 4 bases and J by 7 bases, with 11 bases between. This CDR3 has 14 residues. CDR1 LNHDA and CDR2 SQIVND come from the germline V gene (reference sequence). The CDR3 here is CASSSTGINSPLHF. As DNA, the CDR3 is TGTGCCAGTAGTAGTACAGGGATAAATTCACCCCTCCACTTT.

The rearrangement uses TRBV14 and TRBJ1-2; 9 bases are shared with TRBD1. Trimming removed 3 bases from V and 4 bases from J; junction bases left unmatched: 6. CDR1 is SGHDN and CDR2 is FVKESK in the germline V gene. The CDR3 loop spans 15 amino acids. For the CDR3, the DNA is TGTGCCAGCAGCCATAAGGGACAGGGCGGCTATGGCTACACCTTC. Translating gives CASSHKGQGGYGYTF. Together with reference TRBV14 and TRBJ1-2, the CDR3 gives the full variable domain: EAGVTQFPSHSVIEKGQTVTLRCDPISGHDNLYWYRRVMGKEIKFLLHFVKESKQDESGMPNNRFLAERTGGTYSTLKVQPAELEDSGVYFCASSHKGQGGYGYTFGSGTRLTVV.

The gene calls are TRBV7-2 and TRBJ2-1; D call uncertain. Germline V gene lookup returns CDR1 SGHTA and CDR2 FQGNSA. V was trimmed by 3 bases and J by 6 bases, leaving 15 bases between them. The length of the CDR3 is 15 residues. Here the CDR3 DNA reads TGTGCCAGCAGCTTTAGCCATTCGACGGGCAATGAGCAGTTCTTC. Its translation: CASSFSHSTGNEQFF.

J is TRBJ2-3 and V is TRBV6-1; D gene uncertain. From germline, CDR1 is MNHNS and CDR2 SASEGT. V lost 4 bases, J lost 4 bases, and 6 bases lay in between. CDR3 length: 12 amino acids. CDR3 nucleotide sequence: TGTGCCAGCAGTGGGGCCTCAGATACGCAGTATTTT. It is translated as CASSGASDTQYF.

V and J are TRBV7-9 and TRBJ2-7; tentative D call: TRBD1 (6 bases). V was pared by 8 bases and J by 2 bases, with 13 bases between. The CDR3 has 13 amino acids. Germline V CDR1 and CDR2: SEHNR, FQNEAQ (reference sequence). CDR3 sequence (DNA): TGTGCCAGCGGCCAAGGGACACCCTACGAGCAGTACTTC. This translates into CASGQGTPYEQYF.

The chain recombines TRBV4-3 with TRBJ2-4, with TRBD2 matching 10 bases. CDR1 and CDR2 (germline): LGHNA, YSLEER. The CDR3 sequence is 21 residues long. Trimming at V came to 0 bases and at J to 0 bases, leaving 14 bases not matched to a gene. The CDR3: CASSQEVLAGDLALAKNIQYF. The CDR3 region has the DNA TGCGCCAGCAGCCAAGAAGTCCTAGCGGGGGACCTTGCTTTAGCCAAAAACATTCAGTACTTC.

This clone was recorded a few times. CDR3 residues: CASRTGLYEQYF. The CDR3 coding sequence is TGTGCCAGCAGGACAGGACTCTACGAGCAGTACTTC. The rearrangement uses TRBV6-1 and TRBJ2-7, with D perhaps matching TRBD1 (6 bases). The V end lost 6 bases, the J end lost 3 bases, and 9 bases lay between the germline ends. The CDR3 spans 12 residues. From germline, CDR1 is MNHNS and CDR2 SASEGT.

The chain links TRBV13 to TRBJ2-3, with 11 nucleotides matching TRBD2. The CDR3 is 15 amino acids. The germline V gene encodes CDR1 PRHDT and CDR2 FYEKMQ (reference sequence). V trimming: 5 bases; J trimming: 2 bases; junction bases outside the gene matches: 3. CDR3 DNA sequence: TGTGCCAGCAGCGCGACTAGCGGGGTCACAGATACGCAGTATTTT. The encoded protein is CASSATSGVTDTQYF.

This chain links TRBV6-5 with TRBJ2-3; 9 bases are shared with TRBD2. This CDR3 is built from 14 residues. The J segment lost 4 bases and the V segment lost 6 bases, leaving 5 bases of the junction unmatched. CDR1 is MNHEY and CDR2 is SVGAGI in the germline V gene. CDR3 in amino acids: CASRRSGGADTQYF. The CDR3 DNA reads TGTGCCAGCAGGCGTAGCGGGGGTGCAGATACGCAGTATTTT.

The V gene is TRBV6-5, the J gene TRBJ2-5; no reliable D call. Trimming cost V 6 bases and J 2 bases, with 7 bases left between them. This CDR3 contains 12 residues. Germline values: CDR1 MNHEY, CDR2 SVGAGI. The CDR3 DNA is TGTGCCAGCAGGGCCGGGCAAGAGACCCAGTACTTC. This encodes CASRAGQETQYF.

This clone turned up a few times. The rearrangement joins TRBV29-1 to TRBJ2-7; a possible D gene is TRBD2 (6 bases). Deletions cut 4 bases from V and 2 bases from J, with 12 bases between. The CDR3 loop spans 13 amino acids. Germline CDR1 reads SQVTM; CDR2 reads ANQGSEA. CDR3 nucleotides: TGCAGCGTTGGGGGAGGACTAACCTACGAGCAGTACTTC. Amino acids: CSVGGGLTYEQYF.

The chain links TRBV10-2 to TRBJ2-1, with D maybe TRBD2 (5 bases). This CDR3 region has 15 residues. V was pared by 6 bases and J by 1 base, with 13 bases between. The germline CDR1 and CDR2 sequences are WSHSY and SAAADI. The CDR3 DNA is TGCGCCAGCAGAAAGGACTCCCAGTCCTACAATGAGCAGTTCTTC. Residues: CASRKDSQSYNEQFF.

The chain employs TRBV5-1 and TRBJ2-7; TRBD1 agrees at 12 bases. CDR3 length equals 14 residues. Trimming removed 6 bases from V and 4 bases from J; junction bases left unmatched: 5. CDR1 is SGHRS, CDR2 YFSETQ, per germline. The CDR3 DNA reads TGCGCCAGCAAGGGACAGGGGGCGGGGTACGAGCAGTACTTC. Protein sequence: CASKGQGAGYEQYF.

The sample holds a few counts of this clone. The chain carries TRBV2 and TRBJ1-6; 8 bases are shared with TRBD1. Per germline, CDR1 SNHLY and CDR2 FYNNEI. The CDR3 sequence is 14 residues long. Unmatched junction bases numbered 5, after V lost 6 bases and J lost 7 bases. The CDR3 DNA sequence: TGTGCCAGCAGCTTTCGACAGGGGAATTCACCCCTCCACTTT. It yields the protein CASSFRQGNSPLHF.

For the CDR3, the DNA is TGCGCCAGCAGCTCTAGGAATGAGCAGTTCTTC. As protein: CASSSRNEQFF. The V gene is TRBV5-1, the J gene TRBJ2-1; no firm D call. From germline, CDR1 is SGHRS and CDR2 YFSETQ. The CDR3 extends over 11 amino acids. The V end lost 3 bases, the J end lost 7 bases, and 5 bases lay between the germline ends.

In DNA form, the CDR3 reads TGCGCCAGCAGAGAGGGACTCTCCAACTATGGCTACACCTTC. Its translation: CASREGLSNYGYTF. V is TRBV5-1 and J is TRBJ1-2; TRBD1 might be the D (5 bases). Trimming left V 5 bases short and J 2 bases short, with 13 bases between. Germline assignment: CDR1 SGHRS and CDR2 YFSETQ. The CDR3 totals 14 residues.

This chain uses TRBV6-5 with TRBJ2-7; D might be TRBD1 (5 bases). The CDR3 is made up of 11 amino acids. The germline CDR1 and CDR2 sequences are MNHEY and SVGAGI. V was pared by 6 bases and J by 6 bases, with 9 bases between. The CDR3, as DNA: TGTGCCAGCAGCCAGGGTCCCGAGCAGTACTTC. It encodes CASSQGPEQYF.

The chain couples TRBV7-9 to TRBJ1-1; possibly TRBD1 for D (5 bases). CDR1 and CDR2 from the germline V gene are SEHNR and FQNEAQ (reference sequence). The CDR3 is 16 amino acids. V was shortened by 5 bases and J by 5 bases, with 21 bases between the two germline ends. CDR3: CASSPPWRGGWTEAFF. The DNA for the CDR3 is TGTGCCAGCAGCCCACCCTGGCGGGGCGGTTGGACTGAAGCTTTCTTT. Filled out from reference TRBV7-9 and TRBJ1-1, the complete variable domain reads DTGVSQNPRHKITKRGQNVTFRCDPISEHNRLYWYRQTLGQGPEFLTYFQNEAQLEKSRLLSDRFSAERPKGSFSTLEIQRTEQGDSAMYLCASSPPWRGGWTEAFFGQGTRLTVV.

The chain is built from TRBV5-4 and TRBJ1-3, with D perhaps matching TRBD1 (6 bases). The CDR3 is 14 residues long. Trimming removed 4 bases from V and 4 bases from J, with 12 bases in between. Germline assignment: CDR1 SGHNT and CDR2 YYREEE (reference sequence). The CDR3, as DNA: TGTGCCAGCAGCAAAACAGGGCCAGGAAACACCATATATTTT. Protein sequence: CASSKTGPGNTIYF.

There are a few counts of this clone. This chain uses TRBV11-2 with TRBJ1-3, with D possibly TRBD1 on 6 matching bases. Germline V lookup: CDR1 SGHAT, CDR2 FQNNGV. CDR3 length: 16 amino acids. With 4 bases removed from V and 3 bases from J, the gap between germline ends came to 16 bases. CDR3 loop: CASSSWEGVIGNTIYF. DNA for the CDR3: TGTGCCAGCAGCTCGTGGGAGGGGGTTATTGGAAACACCATATATTTT.

The genes are TRBV15 and TRBJ1-2, with D unresolved. The length of the CDR3 is 14 residues. V lost 1 base and J 1 base, leaving 7 bases between the germline ends. CDR1 is LNHNV, CDR2 YYDKDF, per germline (reference sequence). The CDR3 is CATSRAGINYGYTF. The CDR3 region has the DNA TGTGCCACCAGCAGAGCGGGAATTAACTATGGCTACACCTTC.

This clone was observed once. This rearrangement joins TRBV7-2 to TRBJ2-7; maybe TRBD2 (7 bases). Germline-derived CDR1 and CDR2 are SGHTA and FQGNSA. The length of the CDR3 is 15 residues. Trimming pared 5 bases from V and 5 bases from J, leaving 19 bases between. This chain's CDR3 is CASSLDNGGRNEQYF. CDR3 nucleotide sequence: TGTGCCAGCAGCCTTGATAACGGGGGGCGCAACGAGCAGTACTTC. The full variable domain, rest sourced from reference TRBV7-2 and TRBJ2-7, is GAGVSQSPSNKVTEKGKDVELRCDPISGHTALYWYRQSLGQGLEFLIYFQGNSAPDKSGLPSDRFSAERTGGSVSTLTIQRTQQEDSAVYLCASSLDNGGRNEQYFGPGTRLTVT.

The chain is built from TRBV7-9 and TRBJ2-7, with TRBD2 identical over 9 bases. Germline trimming cut 0 bases from V and 0 bases from J; bases unmatched to any gene: 3. Germline V gives CDR1 SEHNR, CDR2 FQNEAQ (reference sequence). CDR3 length: 16 residues. The CDR3 is CASSLALAGISYEQYF. Written as DNA, the CDR3 is TGTGCCAGCAGCTTAGCCCTAGCGGGGATCTCCTACGAGCAGTACTTC.

This chain uses TRBV2 with TRBJ2-1; 9 bases are shared with TRBD2. The V segment lost 3 bases and the J segment 9 bases; nucleotides outside the gene matches: 12. The CDR3 is made up of 16 amino acids. CDR1 is SNHLY, CDR2 FYNNEI, per germline. The DNA for the CDR3 is TGTGCCAGCAGTGAGCCCAGCGGGGGGACCGTCGGTGAGCAGTTCTTC. It specifies CASSEPSGGTVGEQFF.

This sequence joins TRBV7-9 and TRBJ2-5; 12 nucleotides line up with TRBD2. The J segment lost 5 bases and the V segment lost 2 bases, leaving 6 bases of the junction unmatched. Germline lookup yields CDR1 SEHNR and CDR2 FQNEAQ (reference sequence). The CDR3 contains 16 residues. CDR3 amino acids: CASSLYTSGGLETQYF. The CDR3 DNA sequence: TGTGCCAGCAGCTTATACACTAGCGGGGGGTTGGAGACCCAGTACTTC. The complete variable domain, with remaining parts taken from reference TRBV7-9 and TRBJ2-5, reads DTGVSQNPRHKITKRGQNVTFRCDPISEHNRLYWYRQTLGQGPEFLTYFQNEAQLEKSRLLSDRFSAERPKGSFSTLEIQRTEQGDSAMYLCASSLYTSGGLETQYFGPGTRLLVL.

The chain has TRBV7-8 and TRBJ1-1; 9 bases align to TRBD1. This CDR3 has 16 amino acids. Germline V gives CDR1 SGHVS, CDR2 FQNEAQ. The junction had 4 bases not matched to a gene; V was cut back by 1 base and J by 1 base. The CDR3 nucleotides read TGTGCCAGCAGCTTAGGGGGGACAGGGACGAACACTGAAGCTTTCTTT. Its translation is CASSLGGTGTNTEAFF.